The following is a T cell receptor beta chain sequence with its context. The target antigen is unknown. The data were obtained in a study of cytomegalovirus exposure and HLA in healthy donors. The wider study: Roughly 86 million unique TCRs from HLA-typed donors made up an early data release. Whole-study findings and limits: For most TCR beta V segments, an earlier analysis put the productive rate at about 87% or about 30% of the time. By HLA locus, TCR association rates varied in a later analysis, with DRB1 showing the most and HLA-C the fewest. Despite most TCR sequences being rare, some public TCRs occurred in many donors.

The PCR employed 60 Vbeta primers together with 13 Jbeta primers. Only in-frame clones appear in the TCRdb table, and some are missing; sequencing was by immunoSEQ multiplex PCR. Of 130,000 or so clones in the sample, roughly 79% were seen once. The germline gives CDR1 SNHLY, CDR2 FYNNEI. The length of the CDR3 is 18 residues. V was pared by 2 bases and J by 0 bases, with 19 bases between. The chain joins TRBV2 to TRBJ1-1; possibly TRBD1 for D (5 bases). The TCR sequence derives from a woman aged 18-29 years in good health and CMV-seronegative. The sequencing sample was made of PBMCs. The CDR3, as DNA: TGTGCCAGCAGTGAATATAGGGGTACGACCGGAATGAACACTGAAGCTTTCTTT. Translating gives CASSEYRGTTGMNTEAFF.